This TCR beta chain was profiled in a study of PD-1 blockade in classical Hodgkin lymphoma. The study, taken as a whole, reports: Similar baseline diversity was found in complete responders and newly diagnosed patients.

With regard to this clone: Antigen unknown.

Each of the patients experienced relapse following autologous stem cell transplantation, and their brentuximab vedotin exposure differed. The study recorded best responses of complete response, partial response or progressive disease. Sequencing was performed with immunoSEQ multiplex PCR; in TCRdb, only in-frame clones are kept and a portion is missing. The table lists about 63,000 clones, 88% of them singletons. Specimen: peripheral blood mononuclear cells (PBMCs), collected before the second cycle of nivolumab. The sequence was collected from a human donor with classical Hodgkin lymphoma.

CDR3 in DNA: TGTGCCAGCAGTCAAAATACAGGGGATCGCTACACCTTC. This gives the protein CASSQNTGDRYTF. This chain uses TRBV6-5 with TRBJ1-2; TRBD1 agrees at 7 bases. Germline V gives CDR1 MNHEY, CDR2 SVGAGI. V dropped 5 bases and J dropped 9; count of bases not matched to a gene: 9. The CDR3 has 13 residues.